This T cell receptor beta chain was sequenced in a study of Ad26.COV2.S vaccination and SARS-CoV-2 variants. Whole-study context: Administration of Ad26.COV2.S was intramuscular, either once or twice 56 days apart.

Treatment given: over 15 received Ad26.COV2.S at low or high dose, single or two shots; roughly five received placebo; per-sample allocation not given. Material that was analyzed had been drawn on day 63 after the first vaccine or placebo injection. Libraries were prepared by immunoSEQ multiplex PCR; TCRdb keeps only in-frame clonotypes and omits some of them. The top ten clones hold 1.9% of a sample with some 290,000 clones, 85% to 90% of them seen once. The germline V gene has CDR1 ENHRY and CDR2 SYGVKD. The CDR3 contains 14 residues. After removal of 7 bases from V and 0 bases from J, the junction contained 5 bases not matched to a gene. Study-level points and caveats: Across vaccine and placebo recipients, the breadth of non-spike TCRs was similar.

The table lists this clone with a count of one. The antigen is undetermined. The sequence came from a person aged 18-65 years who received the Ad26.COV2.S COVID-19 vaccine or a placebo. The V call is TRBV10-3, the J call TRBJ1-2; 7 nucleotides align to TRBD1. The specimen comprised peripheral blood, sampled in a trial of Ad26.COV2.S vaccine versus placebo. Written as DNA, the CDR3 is TGTGCCATCACCCCCGACAGGGCTAACTATGGCTACACCTTC. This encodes CAITPDRANYGYTF.